This T cell receptor (beta chain) was sequenced for a study of blood T cells in healthy people across ages. Study observations and caveats: Diversity of TCR beta correlated strongly with naive T cell percentage. Per million T cells, TCR beta diversity dropped about linearly as age rose.

Trimming took off 5 bases at V and 5 bases at J, with 13 bases between the two ends. Germline V CDR1 and CDR2: SGHTA, FQGNSA. The CDR3 is 14 residues long. A second about 7 to 12 cycle PCR used barcoded and J-beta primers. Each CDR3 protein gets one entry after TCRdb re-called the 5' RACE reads with MiXCR. The sample carries fewer than 1.5 million distinct CDR3 sequences, around 42% recorded once. Notes on this clonotype: Its target is not known.

The receptor's source is a woman aged 18-29 years in good health. The gene calls are TRBV7-2 and TRBJ2-1, with a tentative D call TRBD1 (6 bases). Input material: blood. Here the CDR3 reads CASSPGQSHNEQFF. The DNA for the CDR3 is TGTGCCAGCAGCCCGGGACAATCCCACAATGAGCAGTTCTTC.